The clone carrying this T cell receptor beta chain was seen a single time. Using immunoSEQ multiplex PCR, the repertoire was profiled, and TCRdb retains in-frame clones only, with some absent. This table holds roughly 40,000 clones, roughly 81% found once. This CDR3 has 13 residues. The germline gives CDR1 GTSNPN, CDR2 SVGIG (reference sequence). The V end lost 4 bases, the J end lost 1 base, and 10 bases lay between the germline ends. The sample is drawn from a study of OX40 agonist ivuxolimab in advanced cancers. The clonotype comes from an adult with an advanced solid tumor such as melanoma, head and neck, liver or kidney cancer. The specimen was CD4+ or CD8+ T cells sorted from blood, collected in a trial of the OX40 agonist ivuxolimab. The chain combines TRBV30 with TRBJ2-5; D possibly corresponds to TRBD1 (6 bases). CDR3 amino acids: CAWIPDSQETQYF. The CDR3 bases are TGTGCCTGGATCCCGGACAGCCAAGAGACCCAGTACTTC.